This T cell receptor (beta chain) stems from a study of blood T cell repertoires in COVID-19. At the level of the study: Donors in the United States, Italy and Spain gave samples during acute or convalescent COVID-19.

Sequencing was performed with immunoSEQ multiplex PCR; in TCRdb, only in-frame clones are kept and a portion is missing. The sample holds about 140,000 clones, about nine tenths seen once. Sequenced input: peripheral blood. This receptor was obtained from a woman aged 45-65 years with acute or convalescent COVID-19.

Here the CDR3 reads CSGCQGLNTEAFF. CDR3 DNA sequence: TGCAGCGGTTGCCAGGGGCTGAACACTGAAGCTTTCTTT. This chain joins TRBV29-1 and TRBJ1-1; a weak D match, TRBD1 (6 bases). The CDR3 totals 13 residues. Germline V gives CDR1 SQVTM, CDR2 ANQGSEA. The V end was cut by 7 bases, the J end by 0 bases, with 12 bases between.